This T cell receptor beta chain was documented in a study of PD-1 blockade in mismatch repair-deficient tumors. This CDR3 is built from 16 residues. Germline V CDR1 and CDR2: SGHDT, YYEEEE. V dropped 5 bases and J dropped 1; count of bases not matched to a gene: 5. Sequencing was performed with immunoSEQ multiplex PCR; in TCRdb, only in-frame clones are kept and a portion is missing. The sample includes approximately 100,000 clones, 82% of them seen just once. The source is an adult with mismatch repair-deficient cancer. Sequenced here: peripheral blood, sampled roughly 35 weeks after starting pembrolizumab. The gene calls are TRBV5-6 and TRBJ1-5; 11 bases map to TRBD1. The CDR3 coding sequence is TGTGCCAGCAGTCGGGACAGGGGGTTAAGCAATCAGCCCCAGCATTTT. Translation gives CASSRDRGLSNQPQHF.